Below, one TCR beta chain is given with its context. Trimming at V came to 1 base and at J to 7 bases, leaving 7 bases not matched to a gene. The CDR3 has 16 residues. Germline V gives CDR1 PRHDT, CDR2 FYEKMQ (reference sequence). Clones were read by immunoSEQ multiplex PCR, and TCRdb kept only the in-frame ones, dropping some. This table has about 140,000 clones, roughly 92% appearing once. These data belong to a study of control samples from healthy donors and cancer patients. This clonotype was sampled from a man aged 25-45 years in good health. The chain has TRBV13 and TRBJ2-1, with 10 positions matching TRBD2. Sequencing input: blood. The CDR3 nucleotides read TGTGCCAGCAGCTTAGAAGCGGGAGGGCCGGGGAATGAGCAGTTCTTC. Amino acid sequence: CASSLEAGGPGNEQFF.